This T cell receptor beta chain derives from a study of T cell responses to AZD1222 COVID-19 vaccine. Per the germline V gene, CDR1 is SGHRS and CDR2 is YFSETQ. This CDR3 comprises 16 residues. With V trimmed by 1 base and J by 3 bases, 9 bases remained unmatched. Assay: immunoSEQ multiplex PCR; the TCRdb copy retains only in-frame clones and omits some. The sample shows about 130,000 clones, less than 95% of them seen only once. The rearrangement uses TRBV5-1 and TRBJ1-2; 7 bases are shared with TRBD1. Sequencing was performed on peripheral blood, taken on day 0 of MenACWY control vaccination. This TCR was recovered from an adult in good health. The chain's CDR3 is CASSLSSEQGYYGYTF. CDR3 sequence (DNA): TGCGCCAGCAGCTTGTCATCGGAACAGGGGTACTATGGCTACACCTTC.